The text below deals with one TCR beta chain. This sample stems from a study of blood T cell repertoires in COVID-19. Study-level background: PBMCs, B-cell-depleted T cells, or T cells were the source of the cDNA or gDNA that made up the material.

With 11 bases removed from V and 1 base from J, the gap between germline ends came to 15 bases. Germline V CDR1 and CDR2: SNHLY, FYNNEI. This CDR3 comprises 13 residues. In the authors' workflow: Reference gene primer amplification gave estimated nucleated cell counts. Repertoires were generated with immunoSEQ multiplex PCR, while TCRdb's copy carries only in-frame clones and drops some. The V and J calls and the clone size are those of that table, but D and trimming were determined from the DNA. The table has some 130,000 clones, 87% seen once. The sequencing sample was made of peripheral blood. The chain joins TRBV2 to TRBJ2-7, with a tentative D call TRBD2 (6 bases). This TCR was sampled from a woman aged 60-75 years with acute or convalescent COVID-19. As DNA, the CDR3 is TGTGCCGGACTATCCCCCAGATCCTACGAGCAGTACTTC. This encodes CAGLSPRSYEQYF. Full variable domain (missing parts from reference TRBV2 and TRBJ2-7): EPEVTQTPSHQVTQMGQEVILRCVPISNHLYFYWYRQILGQKVEFLVSFYNNEISEKSEIFDDQFSVERPDGSNFTLKIRSTKLEDSAMYFCAGLSPRSYEQYFGPGTRLTVT.